The sequence of this T cell receptor beta chain was determined in a study of STAT3 mutations in large granular lymphocyte leukemia (dated by TCRdb to 2018 to 2020). Regarding the complete study: Roughly half of the T-LGLL patients who were sequenced longitudinally carried canonical activating STAT3 mutations. More than half of T-LGLL patients received one or more immunosuppressive therapy regimens, with hematologic response in 40% of those treated. Patients with T-cell large granular lymphocyte leukemia underwent serial deep sequencing of TCRbeta CDR3 and STAT3 to reconstruct clonal hierarchy and dynamics. From an initial cohort of 200 to 250 LGL patients, roughly 17 representative T-LGLL cases were selected for longitudinal TCRbeta and STAT3 sequencing. As controls within the study, a couple of patients with natural killer LGL leukemia were also sequenced longitudinally. Patients were sequenced at roughly 3.8 time points on average, with the number of samplings per patient ranging from 2 to 8. Beyond this particular receptor, the publication reports: Because no samples were available when a clone first appeared, clonal expansion was inferred from samplings taken at other points. In 6 of 18 patients, TCR clonotype switching occurred after therapy, and every newly emerging clone was STAT3 wild type. Variable intervals between samplings and differing treatment regimens complicated linking therapy response to changes in TCR clonal burden. Persisting codominant clonotypes in some patients meant a small but highly pathogenic clone may have been missed. Dominant TCR clone burden was found to exceed STAT3 mutant burden in several patients, suggesting that STAT3 mutation arose secondarily within a pre-expanded clone. At least one immunodominant TCRbeta clonotype was identified in every T-LGLL patient, and multiple immunodominant subclonotypes were identified in about half of the T-LGLL patients.

DNA was extracted from blood mononuclear cells, and the same DNA was used for both TCR and STAT3 sequencing. Worth noting for this clone: Its cognate antigen has yet to be identified. It has no much larger one-base neighbor in the sample; base qualities were not kept.

TCRbeta libraries were sequenced on an Illumina MiSeq, and an average of about 41,000 productive templates per sample was obtained. Using multiplex PCR amplification, the immunoSEQ assay generated the TCRbeta CDR3 libraries. Per the authors' processing: Repertoire diversity was calculated as previously defined, with values near 0 taken to indicate extremely monoclonal samples. TCRdb carries this immuneACCESS record with in-frame sequences only. Its versions omit some clonotypes, under half of them owing to an unresolved V gene in the studies checked, with the rest unexplained. V and J calls and clone size are those listed in that table; D and trimming were worked out from the DNA. This sample comprises 6,000 or so clones, roughly a third of them detected only once. The ten largest clones capture around 15% of the sample. Inclusive of the bounding cysteine and phenylalanine, the CDR3 is 14 residues long. The DNA shown is the 42-base CDR3, in frame from base 1. Sequences MGHDK (CDR1) and SYGVNS (CDR2) are obtained from the germline V gene. The germline ends are 10 bases apart after V is trimmed by 4 bases and J by 0 bases.

This sequence was found in a woman in her forties with T-cell large granular lymphocyte leukemia. Some clones in this sample may be carry-over from other donors' samples. The age is the age at diagnosis. The rearranged segments are TRBV25-1 and TRBJ2-7; the D gene is perhaps TRBD1 or TRBD2, each of them matching over 6 bases. The specimen sequenced was peripheral blood mononuclear cells. The CDR3 region: CASSVGGHSYEQYF. The base sequence is TGTGCCAGCAGTGTGGGGGGACACTCCTACGAGCAGTACTTC.